The sequence of this TCR beta chain was determined in a study of T cells in Graves' hyperthyroidism and ophthalmopathy. Study-wide context: Sampling of peripheral blood happened at initial diagnosis, prior to any treatment. General study findings and limits: Most clonotypes that expanded in the thyroid above 0.001 also showed up in blood.

Using RNA transcripts as the source, TCR beta CDR3 regions were amplified. Carried out on the TCR CDR3, a first-round RT-PCR used the HTBI primer set. TCRdb passed the multiplex PCR reads through MiXCR, listing each CDR3 protein once. Here the sample spans about 260,000 distinct CDR3 sequences, about 17% being singletons. The length of the CDR3 is 15 residues. CDR1 and CDR2 (germline): LNHDA, SQIVND (reference sequence). V shed 4 bases and J 4 bases; nucleotides not matched to a gene: 5. With respect to this clonotype: Its specificity is unknown.

Each person with ophthalmopathy scored at least 3 on the Clinical Activity Score, reached NOSPECS grade 4 or higher, and had been ill under 3 months. Sequencing was done on a sample of blood. The origin of this receptor is a woman between 18 and 29 years old with Graves' ophthalmopathy. The chain couples TRBV19 to TRBJ2-7, with TRBD2 matching over 12 bases. Here the CDR3 reads CASSSGLAGKYEQYF. The DNA of the CDR3 is TGTGCCAGTAGTAGCGGACTAGCGGGGAAATACGAGCAGTACTTC.